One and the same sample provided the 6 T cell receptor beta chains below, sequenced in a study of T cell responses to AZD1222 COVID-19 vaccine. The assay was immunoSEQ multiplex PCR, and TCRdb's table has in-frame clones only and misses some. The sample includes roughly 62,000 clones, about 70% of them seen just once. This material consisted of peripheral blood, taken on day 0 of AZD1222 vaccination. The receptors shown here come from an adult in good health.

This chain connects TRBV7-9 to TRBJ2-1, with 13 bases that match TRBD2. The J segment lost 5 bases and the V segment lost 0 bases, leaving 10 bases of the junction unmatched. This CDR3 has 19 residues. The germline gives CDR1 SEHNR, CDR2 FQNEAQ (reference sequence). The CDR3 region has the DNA TGTGCCAGCAGCTTAGCGTTGGGACTAGCGGGGAGGGTACACAATGAGCAGTTCTTC. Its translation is CASSLALGLAGRVHNEQFF. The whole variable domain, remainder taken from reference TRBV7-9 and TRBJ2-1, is DTGVSQNPRHKITKRGQNVTFRCDPISEHNRLYWYRQTLGQGPEFLTYFQNEAQLEKSRLLSDRFSAERPKGSFSTLEIQRTEQGDSAMYLCASSLALGLAGRVHNEQFFGPGTRLTVL.

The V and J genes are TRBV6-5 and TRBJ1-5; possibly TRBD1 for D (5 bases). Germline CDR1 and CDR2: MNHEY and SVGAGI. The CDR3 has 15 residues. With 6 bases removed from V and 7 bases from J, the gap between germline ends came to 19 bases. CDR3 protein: CASRPTVYSRQPQHF. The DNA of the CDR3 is TGTGCCAGCAGACCGACAGTTTATAGCAGGCAGCCCCAGCATTTT.

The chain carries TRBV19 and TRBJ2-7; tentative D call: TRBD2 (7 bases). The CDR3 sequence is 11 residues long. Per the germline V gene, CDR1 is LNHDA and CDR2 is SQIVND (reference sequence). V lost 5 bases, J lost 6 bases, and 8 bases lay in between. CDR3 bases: TGTGCCAGTAGTGGGGGGGCCGAGCAGTACTTC. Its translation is CASSGGAEQYF.

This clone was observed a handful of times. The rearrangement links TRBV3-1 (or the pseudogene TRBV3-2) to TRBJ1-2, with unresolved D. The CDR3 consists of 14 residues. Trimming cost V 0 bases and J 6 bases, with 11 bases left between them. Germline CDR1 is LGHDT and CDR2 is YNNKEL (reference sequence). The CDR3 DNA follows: TGTGCCAGCAGCCAAGAGAGAGCCACGAATGGCTACACCTTC. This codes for CASSQERATNGYTF.

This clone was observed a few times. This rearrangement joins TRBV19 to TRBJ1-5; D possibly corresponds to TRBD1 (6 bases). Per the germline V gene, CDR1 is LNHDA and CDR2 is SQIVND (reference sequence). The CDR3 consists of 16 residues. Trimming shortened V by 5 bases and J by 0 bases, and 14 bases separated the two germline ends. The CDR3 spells CASSSFQGSSNQPQHF. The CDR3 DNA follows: TGTGCCAGTAGTTCCTTTCAGGGGTCTAGCAATCAGCCCCAGCATTTT.

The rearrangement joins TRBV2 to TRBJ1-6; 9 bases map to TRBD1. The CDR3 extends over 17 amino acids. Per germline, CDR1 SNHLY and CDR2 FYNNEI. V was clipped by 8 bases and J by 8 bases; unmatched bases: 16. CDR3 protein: CASREDTGTGFDSPLHF. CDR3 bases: TGTGCCAGCCGAGAGGATACCGGGACAGGGTTTGATTCACCCCTCCACTTT.